The clone carrying this T cell receptor beta chain was seen many times. Its antigen is unknown. The CDR3 is cut off 3 residues early in the read; its end comes from the germline J gene. The germline gives CDR1 MDHEN, CDR2 SYDVKM. The V and J ends lost 6 bases and 5 bases, in that order; junction bases with no gene match: 8. CDR3 length: 14 amino acids. This entry is derived from a study of T cell clonality in common variable immunodeficiency. Whole-study results and caveats: TCRbeta clonality was increased in CVID versus healthy controls. Shared TCRbeta clones were fewer between CVID subjects than controls. Fewer deletions and N-nucleotide insertions were reportedly seen in common variable immunodeficiency TCR beta sequences.

TCRdb's copy holds only in-frame clones and misses some; the assay was immunoSEQ multiplex PCR. This sample shows tens of thousands of clones and no singletons; around 1.7% rests with the ten largest. The chain employs TRBV28 and TRBJ2-7; 9 bases are shared with TRBD2. The TCR sequence derives from a person aged 18 to 70 in good health. The specimen sequenced was peripheral blood mononuclear cells. The sequenced part of the CDR3 DNA is TGTGCCAGCAGCAGACTCGGGACTAGCCACGAG. This codes for CASSRLGTSHE. The whole CDR3 reads CASSRLGTSHEQYF.